Listed here are 10 T cell receptor beta chains from one sample, sequenced in a study of shared clonotypes between healthy human individuals. The data were produced by immunoSEQ multiplex PCR, yet TCRdb's version contains in-frame clones alone and is incomplete. This sample yields about 500,000 clones, of which more than 70% are seen a single time; around 12% belongs to the top ten. The specimen sequenced was PBMCs. Receptors originate from a woman aged 40 to 50 in good health. Some clones in this sample may be carry-over from other donors' samples.

The genes are TRBV7-2 and TRBJ2-7, with 9 bases that match TRBD2. The CDR3 extends over 14 amino acids. CDR1 and CDR2 (germline): SGHTA, FQGNSA. Unmatched junction bases numbered 4, after V lost 5 bases and J lost 2 bases. CDR3 sequence: CASSGERGAYEQYF. In DNA, the CDR3 is TGTGCCAGCAGCGGGGAGCGGGGGGCCTACGAGCAGTACTTC.

The J gene is TRBJ1-2, the V gene TRBV15; 10 bases are a match to TRBD1. Germline lookup yields CDR1 LNHNV and CDR2 YYDKDF (reference sequence). The V segment lost 7 bases and the J segment 1 base; nucleotides outside the gene matches: 6. The CDR3 covers 15 residues. The CDR3 region has the DNA TGTGCCACCAAAGGACAGGGGGAGGGTAACTATGGCTACACCTTC. Its translation: CATKGQGEGNYGYTF. The variable domain in full, with the rest retrieved from reference TRBV15 and TRBJ1-2, is DAMVIQNPRYQVTQFGKPVTLSCSQTLNHNVMYWYQQKSSQAPKLLFHYYDKDFNNEADTPDNFQSRRPNTSFCFLDIRSPGLGDTAMYLCATKGQGEGNYGYTFGSGTRLTVV.

This clone was seen more than once but under ten times. The rearrangement links TRBV4-1 to TRBJ2-5; D call uncertain. Trimming left V 4 bases short and J 4 bases short, with 10 bases between. CDR1 MGHRA and CDR2 YSYEKL come from the germline V gene. The CDR3 has 13 amino acids. The DNA for the CDR3 is TGCGCCAGCAGCCCTCGTCATGGAGAGACCCAGTACTTC. Its protein product is CASSPRHGETQYF.

A word on this clone: One end of the junction fails to match germline, which may point to a read error. The gene calls are TRBV7-7 and TRBJ2-1, with 12 nucleotides matching TRBD2. This CDR3 has 14 amino acids. The germline gives CDR1 SSHAT, CDR2 FNYEAQ (reference sequence). The CDR3 protein is CASSPTSGSFEQFF. CDR3 sequence (DNA): TGTGCTAGCAGCCCGACTAGCGGGAGTTTTGAGCAGTTCTTC. Full variable domain (outside the CDR3, taken from reference TRBV7-7 and TRBJ2-1): GAGVSQSPRYKVTKRGQDVTLRCDPISSHATLYWYQQALGQGPEFLTYFNYEAQPDKSGLPSDRFSAERPEGSISTLTIQRTEQRDSAMYRCASSPTSGSFEQFFGPGTRLTVL.

Details on this clone: A far larger clone is one nucleotide away, so this likely arose from a read error. The chain couples TRBV29-1 to TRBJ2-7; D is perhaps TRBD1 (6 bases). Trimming took off 6 bases at V and 3 bases at J, with 18 bases between the two ends. The V gene's germline CDR1 is SQVTM and CDR2 ANQGSEA. CDR3 length: 14 amino acids. The CDR3 bases are TGCAGCGTCCGGACAGTCAGAACTCTCTACGAGCAGTACTTC. Its translation is CSVRTVRTLYEQYF.

In this sample, this clone turned up once. The chain employs TRBV2 and TRBJ2-1, with D possibly being TRBD1 (6 bases). Trimming pared 1 base from V and 0 bases from J, leaving 7 bases between. This CDR3 contains 15 residues. Looked up from germline, CDR1 is SNHLY and CDR2 is FYNNEI. The DNA for the CDR3 is TGTGCCAGCAGTGAAGACAGGGCCTCCTACAATGAGCAGTTCTTC. Protein product: CASSEDRASYNEQFF.

The chain combines TRBV9 with TRBJ2-3; D gene ambiguous. The CDR3 contains 15 residues. The V end was cut by 3 bases, the J end by 1 base, with 12 bases between. Per germline, CDR1 SGDLS and CDR2 YYNGEE. The CDR3 is CASSAFRSGTDTQYF. The CDR3 nucleotides are TGTGCCAGCAGCGCGTTCAGGTCGGGCACAGATACGCAGTATTTT.

The genes are TRBV5-1 and TRBJ2-3, with a weak D call TRBD2 (6 bases). The CDR3 length is 13 residues. The V gene's germline CDR1 is SGHRS and CDR2 YFSETQ. Trimming took 2 bases from V and 4 from J, leaving 8 bases between them. DNA of the CDR3: TGCGCCAGCAGCTTAACGGGGGCAGATACGCAGTATTTT. Its protein is CASSLTGADTQYF.

This chain connects TRBV6-5 to TRBJ1-2; TRBD1 matches at 9 bases. The CDR3 has 14 amino acids. From germline, CDR1 is MNHEY and CDR2 SVGAGI. V dropped 2 bases and J dropped 9; count of bases not matched to a gene: 7. The CDR3, as DNA: TGTGCCAGCAGTTACACGTACGGACAGGGGCGCTACACCTTC. Translation gives CASSYTYGQGRYTF.

V usage is TRBV7-9 and J usage is TRBJ2-1; the D gene is possibly TRBD1 (6 bases). Trimming cost V 4 bases and J 0 bases, with 13 bases left between them. The germline V gene has CDR1 SEHNR and CDR2 FQNEAQ (reference sequence). CDR3 length: 16 amino acids. CDR3 DNA sequence: TGTGCCAGCAGCTCAACCGGGACACGCTCCTACAATGAGCAGTTCTTC. Amino acids: CASSSTGTRSYNEQFF.